This entry describes one TCR beta chain. The antigen is unknown. Germline-derived CDR1 and CDR2 are SQVTM and ANQGSEA. This CDR3 region has 13 residues. V was shortened by 4 bases and J by 11 bases, with 15 bases between the two germline ends. Profiled with immunoSEQ multiplex PCR; TCRdb holds only in-frame clones, not every one. Of roughly 23,000 clones in the sample, around 47% were seen once. Sample treatment: 15 Gy SBRT to primary tumor, nephrectomy 4 weeks later. This specimen belongs to a study of radiation and T cells in renal cell carcinoma. Whole-study findings and limits: In blood, top tumor clones expanded by 2 weeks, shrinking by 4. Intratumoral heterogeneity was not captured in these approximately 0.98 g regions.

V is TRBV29-1 and J is TRBJ1-6, with D possibly being TRBD1 (5 bases). This sample comprised tumor tissue, obtained from a patient whose treatment included radiotherapy and nephrectomy. This TCR derives from a woman aged 45 to 65 with renal cell carcinoma. CDR3 amino acids: CSVGIDRGAPLHF. The CDR3 nucleotides are TGCAGCGTTGGCATAGACAGAGGGGCACCCCTCCACTTT.